This T cell receptor beta chain was sequenced during a study of blood T cell repertoires in COVID-19. In the study overall: Researchers got acute and convalescent COVID-19 samples from the United States, Italy and Spain. T cells, B-cell-depleted T cells, or PBMCs provided the cDNA or gDNA that served as material.

In the original processing: Reference gene primers were amplified, and this amplification served to estimate nucleated cell counts. This table comes from immunoSEQ multiplex PCR, and its TCRdb copy is limited to in-frame clones, with some not included. The V and J calls and clone size are taken from that table; D and trimming were inferred from the DNA. The sample consists of about 80,000 clones, 65% to 85% of them appearing once. Per germline, CDR1 MNHEY and CDR2 SVGAGI. CDR3 length: 15 residues. Germline trimming cut 0 bases from V and 5 bases from J; bases unmatched to any gene: 3. This clone has just one count.

The chain uses TRBV6-5 and TRBJ2-5, with TRBD1 identical over 10 bases. The source of this sequence is a man aged 45 to 65 with acute or convalescent COVID-19. Sequencing input: peripheral blood. The CDR3 spells CASSYSTGGYETQYF. CDR3 DNA: TGTGCCAGCAGTTACTCGACAGGGGGCTATGAGACCCAGTACTTC.